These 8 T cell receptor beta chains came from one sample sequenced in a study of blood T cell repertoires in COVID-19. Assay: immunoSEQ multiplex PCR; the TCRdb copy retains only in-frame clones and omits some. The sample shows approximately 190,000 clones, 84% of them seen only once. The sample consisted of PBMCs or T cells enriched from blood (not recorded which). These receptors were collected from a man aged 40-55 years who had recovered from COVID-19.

The CDR3 region has the DNA TGTGCCAGCAGCTCCGAAAACATCAAAACTTTCTTT. Translation gives CASSSENIKTFF. V usage is TRBV5-8 and J usage is TRBJ1-1; unclear D gene. The V end lost 3 bases, the J end lost 12 bases, and 15 bases lay between the germline ends. The CDR3 covers 12 residues. Germline values: CDR1 SGHTS, CDR2 YDEGEE.

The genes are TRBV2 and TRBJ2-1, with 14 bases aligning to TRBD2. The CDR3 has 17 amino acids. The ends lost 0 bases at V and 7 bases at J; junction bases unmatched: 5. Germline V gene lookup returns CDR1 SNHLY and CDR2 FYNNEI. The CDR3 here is CASSEASGTSGGNEQFF. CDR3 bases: TGTGCCAGCAGTGAAGCCTCCGGGACTAGCGGGGGTAATGAGCAGTTCTTC.

The CDR3 here is CASRPRFRGAETQYF. CDR3 nucleotides: TGTGCCAGCAGGCCCCGATTTCGGGGAGCAGAGACCCAGTACTTC. V usage is TRBV5-6 and J usage is TRBJ2-5; the D gene is possibly TRBD2 (5 bases). This CDR3 has 15 residues. Germline V lookup: CDR1 SGHDT, CDR2 YYEEEE. The V end lost 5 bases, the J end lost 4 bases, and 18 bases lay between the germline ends.

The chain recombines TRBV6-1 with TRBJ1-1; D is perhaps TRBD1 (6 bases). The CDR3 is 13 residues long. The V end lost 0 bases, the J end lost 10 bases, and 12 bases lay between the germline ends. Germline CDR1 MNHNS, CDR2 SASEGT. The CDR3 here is CASSEAAGAPAFF. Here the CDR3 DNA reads TGTGCCAGCAGTGAAGCTGCAGGGGCGCCAGCTTTCTTT.

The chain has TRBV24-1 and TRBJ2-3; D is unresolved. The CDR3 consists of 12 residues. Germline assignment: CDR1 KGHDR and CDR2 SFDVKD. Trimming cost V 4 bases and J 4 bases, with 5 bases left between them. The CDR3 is CATSDYPDTQYF. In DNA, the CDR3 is TGTGCCACCAGTGACTATCCAGATACGCAGTATTTT.

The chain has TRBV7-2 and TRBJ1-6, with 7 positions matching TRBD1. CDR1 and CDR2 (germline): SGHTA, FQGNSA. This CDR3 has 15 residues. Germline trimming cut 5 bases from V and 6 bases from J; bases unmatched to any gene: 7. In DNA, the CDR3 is TGTGCCAGCAGCCCCCGGACAGGATTTAATTCACCCCTCCACTTT. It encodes CASSPRTGFNSPLHF.

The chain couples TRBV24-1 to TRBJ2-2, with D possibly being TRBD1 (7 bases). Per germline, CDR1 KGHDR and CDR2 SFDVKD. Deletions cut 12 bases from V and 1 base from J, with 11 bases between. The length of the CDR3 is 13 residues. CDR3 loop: CAAGQRNTGELFF. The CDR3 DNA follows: TGTGCCGCGGGACAGCGGAACACCGGGGAGCTGTTTTTT.

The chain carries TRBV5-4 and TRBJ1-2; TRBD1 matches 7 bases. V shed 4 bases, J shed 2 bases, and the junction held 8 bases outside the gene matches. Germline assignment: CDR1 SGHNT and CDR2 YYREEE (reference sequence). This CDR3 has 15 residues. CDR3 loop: CASSRLTQGNYGYTF. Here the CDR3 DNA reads TGTGCCAGCAGCCGGCTGACACAGGGGAACTATGGCTACACCTTC.